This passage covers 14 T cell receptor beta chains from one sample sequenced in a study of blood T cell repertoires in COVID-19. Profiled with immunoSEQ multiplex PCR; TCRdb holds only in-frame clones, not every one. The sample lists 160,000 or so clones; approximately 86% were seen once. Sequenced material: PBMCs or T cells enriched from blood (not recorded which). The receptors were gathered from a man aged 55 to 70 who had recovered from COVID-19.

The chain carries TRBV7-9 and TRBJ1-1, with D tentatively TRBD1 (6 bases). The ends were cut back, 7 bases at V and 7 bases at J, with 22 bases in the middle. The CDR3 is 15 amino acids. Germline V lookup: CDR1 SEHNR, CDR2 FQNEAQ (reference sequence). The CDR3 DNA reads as TGTGCCAGCACCCAGCTGGCGGGGGGCAGGGGTGAAGCTTTCTTT. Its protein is CASTQLAGGRGEAFF. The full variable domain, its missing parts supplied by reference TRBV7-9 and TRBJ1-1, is DTGVSQNPRHKITKRGQNVTFRCDPISEHNRLYWYRQTLGQGPEFLTYFQNEAQLEKSRLLSDRFSAERPKGSFSTLEIQRTEQGDSAMYLCASTQLAGGRGEAFFGQGTRLTVV.

The CDR3 region is CASSFQAFLYEQYF. For the CDR3, the DNA is TGTGCCAGCAGCTTCCAAGCTTTCCTCTACGAGCAGTACTTC. The rearrangement uses TRBV7-2 and TRBJ2-7; no clear D gene. Germline values: CDR1 SGHTA, CDR2 FQGNSA. The CDR3 sequence is 14 residues long. The V gene lost 3 bases and the J gene lost 3 bases, with 12 bases spanning the gap. Supplemented by reference TRBV7-2 and TRBJ2-7, the full variable domain reads GAGVSQSPSNKVTEKGKDVELRCDPISGHTALYWYRQSLGQGLEFLIYFQGNSAPDKSGLPSDRFSAERTGGSVSTLTIQRTQQEDSAVYLCASSFQAFLYEQYFGPGTRLTVT.

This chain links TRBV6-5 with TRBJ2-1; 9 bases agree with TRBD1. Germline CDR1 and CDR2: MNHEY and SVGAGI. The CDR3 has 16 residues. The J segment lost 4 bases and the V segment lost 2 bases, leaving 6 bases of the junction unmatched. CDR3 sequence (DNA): TGTGCCAGCAGTTACGGGGGGACAGGGTGGTACAATGAGCAGTTCTTC. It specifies CASSYGGTGWYNEQFF.

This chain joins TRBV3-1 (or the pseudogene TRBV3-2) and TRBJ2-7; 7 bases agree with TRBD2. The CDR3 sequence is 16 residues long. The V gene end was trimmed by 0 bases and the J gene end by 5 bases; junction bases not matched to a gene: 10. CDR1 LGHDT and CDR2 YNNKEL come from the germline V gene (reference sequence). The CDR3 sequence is CASSQDLGGSRNEQYF. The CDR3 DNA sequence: TGTGCCAGCAGCCAAGATCTTGGCGGGAGTAGGAACGAGCAGTACTTC.

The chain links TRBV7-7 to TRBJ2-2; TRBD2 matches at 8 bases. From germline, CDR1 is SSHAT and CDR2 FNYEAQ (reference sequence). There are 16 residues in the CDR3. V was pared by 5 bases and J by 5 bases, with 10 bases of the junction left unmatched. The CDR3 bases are TGTGCCAGCAGCCCAACGGGGGGGATAGGGACCGGGGAGCTGTTTTTT. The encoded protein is CASSPTGGIGTGELFF.

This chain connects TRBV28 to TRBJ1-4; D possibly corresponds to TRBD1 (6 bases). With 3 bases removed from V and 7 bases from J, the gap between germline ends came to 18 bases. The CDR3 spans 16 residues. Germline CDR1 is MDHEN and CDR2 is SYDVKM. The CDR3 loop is CASSLGFGRGSEKLFF. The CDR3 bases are TGTGCCAGCAGTTTGGGATTCGGCAGGGGAAGTGAAAAACTGTTTTTT. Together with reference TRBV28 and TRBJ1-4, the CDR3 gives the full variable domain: DVKVTQSSRYLVKRTGEKVFLECVQDMDHENMFWYRQDPGLGLRLIYFSYDVKMKEKGDIPEGYSVSREKKERFSLILESASTNQTSMYLCASSLGFGRGSEKLFFGSGTQLSVL.

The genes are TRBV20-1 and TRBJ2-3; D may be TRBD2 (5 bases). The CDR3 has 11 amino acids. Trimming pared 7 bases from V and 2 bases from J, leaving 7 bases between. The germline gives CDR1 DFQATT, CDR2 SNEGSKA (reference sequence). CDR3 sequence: CSVEATDTQYF. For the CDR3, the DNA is TGCAGTGTGGAGGCCACAGATACGCAGTATTTT.

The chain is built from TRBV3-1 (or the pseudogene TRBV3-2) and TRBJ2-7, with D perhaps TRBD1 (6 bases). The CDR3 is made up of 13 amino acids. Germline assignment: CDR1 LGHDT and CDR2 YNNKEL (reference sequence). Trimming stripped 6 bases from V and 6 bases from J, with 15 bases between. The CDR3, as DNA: TGTGCCAGCAGGGGAAGGGGGTTCTCCGAGCAGTACTTC. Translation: CASRGRGFSEQYF.

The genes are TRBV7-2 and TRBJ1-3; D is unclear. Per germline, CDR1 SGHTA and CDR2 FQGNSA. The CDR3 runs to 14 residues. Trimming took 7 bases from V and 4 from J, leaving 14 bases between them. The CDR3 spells CASTNPAGGNTIYF. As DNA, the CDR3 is TGTGCCAGCACCAATCCAGCGGGGGGAAACACCATATATTTT.

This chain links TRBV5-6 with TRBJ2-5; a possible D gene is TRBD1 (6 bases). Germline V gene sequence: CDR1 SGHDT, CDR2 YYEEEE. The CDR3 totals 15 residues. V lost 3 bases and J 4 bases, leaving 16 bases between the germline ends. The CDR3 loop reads CASSSGQLSRETQYF. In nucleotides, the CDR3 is TGTGCCAGCAGCTCCGGACAGCTTTCCAGAGAGACCCAGTACTTC.

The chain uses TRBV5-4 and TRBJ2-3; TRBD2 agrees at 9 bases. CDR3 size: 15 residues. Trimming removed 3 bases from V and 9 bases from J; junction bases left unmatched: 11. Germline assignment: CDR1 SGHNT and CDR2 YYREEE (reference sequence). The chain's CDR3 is CASSSPGLAGGTQYF. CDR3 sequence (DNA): TGTGCCAGCAGCTCACCGGGACTAGCCGGCGGGACGCAGTATTTT.

CDR3 bases: TGTGCCACCAGTGTTGGGGGCCAGACCCTCAATGAGCAGTTCTTC. Its translation is CATSVGGQTLNEQFF. The chain carries TRBV24-1 and TRBJ2-1; TRBD1 is a possible D gene (6 bases). CDR1 and CDR2 (germline): KGHDR, SFDVKD. This CDR3 region has 15 residues. V was pared by 5 bases and J by 6 bases, with 16 bases between.

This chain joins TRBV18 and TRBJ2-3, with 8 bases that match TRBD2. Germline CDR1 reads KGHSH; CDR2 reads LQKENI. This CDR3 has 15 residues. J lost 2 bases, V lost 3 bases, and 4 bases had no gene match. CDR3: CASSPRGGFTDTQYF. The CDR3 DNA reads TGTGCCAGCTCACCTCGGGGGGGGTTCACAGATACGCAGTATTTT.

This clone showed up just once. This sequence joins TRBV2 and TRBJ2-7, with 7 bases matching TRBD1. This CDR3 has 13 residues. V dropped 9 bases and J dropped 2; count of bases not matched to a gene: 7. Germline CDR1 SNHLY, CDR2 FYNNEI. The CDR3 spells CASHRDRTYEQYF. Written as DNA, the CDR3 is TGTGCCAGTCACAGGGACAGAACCTACGAGCAGTACTTC.